This T cell receptor (beta chain) was sequenced during a study of T cells in Graves' hyperthyroidism and ophthalmopathy. Study results and limitations: Most thyroid clonotypes expanded above 0.001 were also detected in blood. Stable hyperthyroidism and ophthalmopathy were separated using 13 V-J signatures.

Template material for amplifying TCR beta CDR3 regions consisted of RNA transcripts. First-round RT-PCR of the TCR CDR3 relied on the HTBI primer set. MiXCR, run by TCRdb on the multiplex PCR reads, gives a single entry per CDR3 protein. The sample lists 300,000 to 400,000 distinct CDR3 sequences, approximately 15% seen once, with under 30% in the top ten. This clonotype occurred many times. Its antigen is currently unknown. The source is a woman in her twenties or thirties with Graves' hyperthyroidism. The specimen was blood.

DNA of the CDR3: TGTGCCAGTAGGTGGGCGGCGGGGGAATTGGACACTGAAGCTTTCTTT. Translation gives CASRWAAGELDTEAFF. The rearrangement links TRBV19 to TRBJ1-1; TRBD1 is a possible D gene (5 bases). Germline V CDR1 and CDR2: LNHDA, SQIVND (reference sequence). V lost 6 bases, J lost 3 bases, and 20 bases lay in between. The length of the CDR3 is 16 residues.